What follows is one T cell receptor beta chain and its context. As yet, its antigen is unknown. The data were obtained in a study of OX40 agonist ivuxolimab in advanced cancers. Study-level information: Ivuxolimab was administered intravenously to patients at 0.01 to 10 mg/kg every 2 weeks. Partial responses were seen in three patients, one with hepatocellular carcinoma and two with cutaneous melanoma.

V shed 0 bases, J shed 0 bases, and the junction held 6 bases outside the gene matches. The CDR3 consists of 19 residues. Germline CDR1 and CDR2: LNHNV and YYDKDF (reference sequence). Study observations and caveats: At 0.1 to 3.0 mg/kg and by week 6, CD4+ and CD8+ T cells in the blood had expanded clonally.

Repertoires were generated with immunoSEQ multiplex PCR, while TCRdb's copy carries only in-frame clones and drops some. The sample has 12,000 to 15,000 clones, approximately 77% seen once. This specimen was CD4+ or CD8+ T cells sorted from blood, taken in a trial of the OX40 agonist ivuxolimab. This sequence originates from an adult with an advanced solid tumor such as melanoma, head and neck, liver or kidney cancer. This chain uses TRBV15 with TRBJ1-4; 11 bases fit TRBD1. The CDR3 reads CATSRDGGDRGSTNEKLFF. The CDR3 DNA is TGTGCCACCAGCAGAGATGGAGGGGACAGGGGGTCAACTAATGAAAAACTGTTTTTT.